This entry lists 11 T cell receptor beta chains sequenced from one sample in a study of T cell responses to AZD1222 COVID-19 vaccine. Sequencing was performed with immunoSEQ multiplex PCR; in TCRdb, only in-frame clones are kept and a portion is missing. The data show 90,000 to 150,000 clones, about nine tenths seen once. The sample was peripheral blood, taken on day 0 of AZD1222 vaccination. Receptors were obtained from an adult in good health.

This chain uses TRBV20-1 with TRBJ2-2, with D unresolved. The CDR3 has 15 residues. V was clipped by 3 bases and J by 7 bases, with 18 bases between them. Germline V lookup: CDR1 DFQATT, CDR2 SNEGSKA (reference sequence). The CDR3 protein is CSASVHGPRGGELFF. In DNA, the CDR3 is TGCAGTGCTAGTGTACACGGGCCTCGAGGCGGGGAGCTGTTTTTT.

V and J are TRBV30 and TRBJ1-2; D is unclear. The CDR3 runs 10 residues. Germline-derived CDR1 and CDR2 are GTSNPN and SVGIG (reference sequence). V gave up 5 bases and J gave up 6 bases, with 7 bases separating them. The CDR3 loop reads CAWDGNGYTF. CDR3 sequence (DNA): TGTGCCTGGGACGGGAATGGCTACACCTTC. Full variable domain (missing parts from reference TRBV30 and TRBJ1-2): SQTIHQWPATLVQPVGSPLSLECTVEGTSNPNLYWYRQAAGRGLQLLFYSVGIGQISSEVPQNLSASRPQDRQFILSSKKLLLSDSGFYLCAWDGNGYTFGSGTRLTVV.

In DNA, the CDR3 is TGTGCCAGCAGCCGCCTAGCGGGAGAGGGCTACGAGCAGTACTTC. Translating it yields CASSRLAGEGYEQYF. V usage is TRBV3-1 (or the pseudogene TRBV3-2) and J usage is TRBJ2-7; 10 bases are a match to TRBD2. With V trimmed by 4 bases and J by 3 bases, 6 bases remained unmatched. Looked up from germline, CDR1 is LGHDT and CDR2 is YNNKEL (reference sequence). This CDR3 has 15 amino acids.

This chain links TRBV15 with TRBJ1-5, with a possible D match to TRBD1 (5 bases). This CDR3 contains 17 residues. Trimming left V 0 bases short and J 5 bases short, with 17 bases between. CDR1 LNHNV and CDR2 YYDKDF come from the germline V gene (reference sequence). The CDR3 is CATSRDMGPNPYQPQHF. The CDR3 DNA follows: TGTGCCACCAGCAGAGATATGGGACCGAATCCTTATCAGCCCCAGCATTTT.

In DNA form, the CDR3 reads TGTGCCAGTAGTGGGGCAACCCAACTGTTTTTT. Translating it yields CASSGATQLFF. The chain recombines TRBV19 with TRBJ1-4; D is perhaps TRBD1 (5 bases). The CDR3 is made up of 11 amino acids. CDR1 LNHDA and CDR2 SQIVND come from the germline V gene (reference sequence). V lost 5 bases to trimming and J lost 12 bases, with 10 bases between them.

The chain uses TRBV6-1 and TRBJ2-1, with D perhaps matching TRBD1 or TRBD2 (5 bases each). CDR1 is MNHNS and CDR2 is SASEGT in the germline V gene. The CDR3 runs to 14 residues. The V end lost 10 bases, the J end lost 4 bases, and 17 bases lay between the germline ends. CDR3 nucleotide sequence: TGTGCCACCCTGAGGAGCGGACAATACAATGAGCAGTTCTTC. Amino acids: CATLRSGQYNEQFF.

J is TRBJ2-1 and V is TRBV24-1; 9 bases are shared with TRBD1. The CDR3 sequence is 15 residues long. V lost 4 bases and J lost 9; bases outside the gene matches: 9. Per the germline V gene, CDR1 is KGHDR and CDR2 is SFDVKD. The DNA of the CDR3 is TGTGCCACCAGTGAAGGCCACAGGGGGCGGTTTGAGCAGTTCTTC. This sequence encodes CATSEGHRGRFEQFF.

V and J are TRBV2 and TRBJ1-5; the match to TRBD1 covers 8 bases. The CDR3 covers 17 residues. With 7 bases clipped from V and 6 bases from J, the junction kept 17 bases outside the gene matches. The germline CDR1 and CDR2 sequences are SNHLY and FYNNEI. CDR3 sequence (DNA): TGTGCCAGCATGGGAGGACAGGGAGGGAAACGTGGTCAGCCCCAGCATTTT. This translates into CASMGGQGGKRGQPQHF.

The chain is built from TRBV19 and TRBJ2-4; TRBD1 matches at 8 bases. CDR1 LNHDA and CDR2 SQIVND come from the germline V gene (reference sequence). CDR3 length equals 18 residues. The trim removed 5 bases at V and 0 bases at J, leaving 12 bases unmatched. The CDR3 here is CASSLTGADLLAKNIQYF. CDR3 sequence (DNA): TGTGCCAGTAGTCTGACAGGGGCGGACCTCCTAGCCAAAAACATTCAGTACTTC. The full variable domain, with the rest looked up from reference TRBV19 and TRBJ2-4, is DGGITQSPKYLFRKEGQNVTLSCEQNLNHDAMYWYRQDPGQGLRLIYYSQIVNDFQKGDIAEGYSVSREKKESFPLTVTSAQKNPTAFYLCASSLTGADLLAKNIQYFGAGTRLSVL.

The chain uses TRBV4-2 and TRBJ1-1; possible D gene TRBD1, 6 bases. Germline assignment: CDR1 LGHNA and CDR2 YNFKEQ. This CDR3 contains 14 residues. The V end was cut by 1 base, the J end by 7 bases, with 13 bases between. The CDR3 sequence is CASSQGRDKGEAFF. CDR3 coding DNA: TGTGCCAGCAGCCAAGGGCGGGACAAAGGTGAAGCTTTCTTT.

The chain has TRBV5-1 and TRBJ1-3; no firm D call. Germline V gene sequence: CDR1 SGHRS, CDR2 YFSETQ. V lost 4 bases, J lost 0 bases, and 5 bases lay in between. This CDR3 contains 13 residues. CDR3 sequence: CASSRDSGNTIYF. The CDR3 DNA sequence: TGCGCCAGCAGCAGGGACTCTGGAAACACCATATATTTT.